This TCR beta chain was sequenced during a study of immune characterization of retroperitoneal liposarcoma. V shed 2 bases and J shed 5 bases, with 16 bases lying between them. Germline V gene lookup returns CDR1 MNHEY and CDR2 SVGAGI. This CDR3 contains 16 residues. TCRdb ran MiXCR on the PCR reads and lists one entry per CDR3 protein. The profile shows roughly 9,800 distinct CDR3 sequences, roughly 35% of them singletons. The clonotype comes from a male donor with retroperitoneal liposarcoma. The chain carries TRBV6-5 and TRBJ2-1; possible D gene TRBD1, 8 bases. Sequenced: tumor tissue. In DNA form, the CDR3 reads TGTGCCAGCAGTTACACAGGGGGGGCGTTAGACAATGAGCAGTTCTTC. It yields the protein CASSYTGGALDNEQFF.